This TCR beta chain comes out of a study of blood T cell repertoires in COVID-19. Cohort assignment relied on participant-reported clinical history. The assay was immunoSEQ multiplex PCR, and TCRdb's table has in-frame clones only and misses some. The sample yields around 250,000 clones, roughly four fifths seen once. CDR3 length: 15 amino acids. CDR1 is SGHRS and CDR2 is YFSETQ in the germline V gene. The V and J ends lost 1 base and 4 bases, in that order; junction bases with no gene match: 3. This clone was picked up one time. The TCR sequence derives from a man between 40 and 49 years old who had recovered from COVID-19. Source material: PBMCs or T cells enriched from blood (not recorded which). This sequence joins TRBV5-1 and TRBJ2-3; 10 bases align to TRBD2. CDR3: CASSLLAGDADTQYF. The CDR3 coding sequence is TGCGCCAGCAGCTTGCTAGCGGGGGATGCAGATACGCAGTATTTT.